The 29 T cell receptor beta chains reported below all come from one sample, sequenced in a study of cytomegalovirus exposure and HLA in healthy donors. Primers for the PCR totalled 60 Vbeta and 13 Jbeta. The method was immunoSEQ multiplex PCR; TCRdb's version includes in-frame clones alone and lacks a portion of them. The sample has tens of thousands of clones; about four fifths are singletons. The sample was PBMCs. These receptors originate from a male donor in good health and CMV-seropositive.

The gene calls are TRBV28 and TRBJ2-1; possibly TRBD2 for D (7 bases). V dropped 3 bases and J dropped 2 bases, with 20 bases sitting between them. Germline CDR1 and CDR2: MDHEN and SYDVKM. The length of the CDR3 is 18 residues. The CDR3 is CASSFPPARGGAYNEQFF. CDR3 DNA sequence: TGTGCCAGCAGTTTTCCCCCCGCAAGGGGGGGTGCCTACAATGAGCAGTTCTTC.

This clone was recorded a few times. One end of the junction is discordant with germline, which a read error may explain. The chain employs TRBV6-5 and TRBJ2-5; 8 positions agree with TRBD2. The germline V gene encodes CDR1 MNHEY and CDR2 SVGAGI. The CDR3 extends over 12 amino acids. For the CDR3, the DNA is TGTGCCAGCAGTTCCCCGGCTGGGACTAGACACTTC. Translation: CASSSPAGTRHF.

Notes on this clone: In the same sample, other DNA sequences code for this CDR3. The CDR3 DNA sequence: TGTGCCAGCAGTTACCCGGGACAGGGGATCAGAGGCTACACCTTC. Translation gives CASSYPGQGIRGYTF. The V gene is TRBV6-5, the J gene TRBJ1-2, with 10 bases matching TRBD1. Germline-derived CDR1 and CDR2 are MNHEY and SVGAGI. The CDR3 runs 15 residues. V was clipped by 2 bases and J by 8 bases; unmatched bases: 8.

The chain has TRBV19 and TRBJ2-5; D might be TRBD2 (6 bases). The CDR3 has 13 amino acids. The germline V and J ends were trimmed by 6 bases and 1 base, with 9 bases remaining between them. The V gene's germline CDR1 is LNHDA and CDR2 SQIVND (reference sequence). CDR3 loop: CASSPSVQETQYF. Here the CDR3 DNA reads TGTGCCAGTAGCCCTAGCGTCCAAGAGACCCAGTACTTC.

The chain recombines TRBV28 with TRBJ1-3; D might be TRBD1 (5 bases). The CDR3 loop spans 16 amino acids. Germline V gives CDR1 MDHEN, CDR2 SYDVKM. V was pared by 6 bases and J by 2 bases, with 17 bases between. In nucleotides, the CDR3 is TGTGCCAGCAGAACCACAGCGAAGGGGCCTGGAAACACCATATATTTT. It yields the protein CASRTTAKGPGNTIYF.

The V gene is TRBV6-1, the J gene TRBJ1-4; 8 nucleotides align to TRBD1. The CDR3 spans 14 residues. CDR1 is MNHNS, CDR2 SASEGT, per germline. Trimming removed 6 bases from V and 8 bases from J; junction bases left unmatched: 8. The CDR3 loop reads CASREQGAGEKLFF. The DNA for the CDR3 is TGTGCCAGCAGGGAGCAGGGGGCGGGGGAAAAACTGTTTTTT.

For the CDR3, the DNA is TGTGCCAGCAGCTTCACGGCGGGCGGCTCCTACGAGCAGTACTTC. It codes for CASSFTAGGSYEQYF. The chain links TRBV7-9 to TRBJ2-5, with D possibly TRBD2 on 5 matching bases. The J call could be wrong; TRBJ2-7 is a better fit for the DNA end. Per the germline V gene, CDR1 is SEHNR and CDR2 is FQNEAQ (reference sequence). The CDR3 has 15 residues.

This chain joins TRBV27 and TRBJ2-7; TRBD2 matches at 8 bases. V gave up 6 bases and J gave up 3 bases; unmatched junction bases: 19. The germline CDR1 and CDR2 sequences are MNHEY and SMNVEV (reference sequence). CDR3 length: 18 amino acids. DNA for the CDR3: TGTGCCAGCAGCCGTAGCGGGATAGATCGAGTCACTCTCTACGAGCAGTACTTC. This encodes CASSRSGIDRVTLYEQYF.

This clone occurred a few times. V and J are TRBV18 and TRBJ2-2; 7 nucleotides match TRBD1. Germline loops: CDR1 KGHSH, CDR2 LQKENI. The CDR3 consists of 16 residues. J gave up 6 bases and V 1 base, and 8 bases lay outside the gene matches. CDR3 sequence: CASSPRRTGRPGELFF. The CDR3 nucleotides are TGTGCCAGCTCACCACGAAGGACAGGACGCCCCGGGGAGCTGTTTTTT.

The rearrangement uses TRBV30 and TRBJ2-3; 12 nucleotides match TRBD2. CDR3 size: 15 residues. The V and J ends lost 4 bases and 2 bases, in that order; junction bases with no gene match: 4. Germline lookup yields CDR1 GTSNPN and CDR2 SVGIG (reference sequence). The CDR3, as DNA: TGTGCCTGGACCCGACTAGCGGGGGACACAGATACGCAGTATTTT. Translated, it gives CAWTRLAGDTDTQYF.

The V and J genes are TRBV5-4 and TRBJ2-2; D is perhaps TRBD1 (6 bases). The V end lost 0 bases, the J end lost 1 base, and 7 bases lay between the germline ends. This CDR3 contains 15 residues. Per germline, CDR1 SGHNT and CDR2 YYREEE (reference sequence). The CDR3 DNA reads TGTGCCAGCAGCTTGGCACAGGGGAACACCGGGGAGCTGTTTTTT. This sequence encodes CASSLAQGNTGELFF.

The rearrangement uses TRBV18 and TRBJ2-7, with TRBD1 identical over 7 bases. This CDR3 has 16 residues. Germline V gene sequence: CDR1 KGHSH, CDR2 LQKENI. The V segment lost 2 bases and the J segment 3 bases; nucleotides outside the gene matches: 10. CDR3 protein: CASSPRGQTVFYEQYF. For the CDR3, the DNA is TGTGCCAGCTCACCAAGGGGACAGACAGTTTTCTACGAGCAGTACTTC.

V is TRBV5-6 and J is TRBJ2-7; D is perhaps TRBD1 (5 bases). V lost 1 base, J lost 2 bases, and 13 bases lay in between. Germline assignment: CDR1 SGHDT and CDR2 YYEEEE. The CDR3 contains 15 residues. CDR3 amino acids: CASSLQGMGPYEQYF. The CDR3 DNA sequence: TGTGCCAGCAGCTTGCAGGGCATGGGGCCCTACGAGCAGTACTTC.

The sample holds a few counts of this clone. The V and J genes are TRBV5-1 and TRBJ2-3; 7 bases fit TRBD2. J was trimmed by 4 bases and V by 1 base; bases with no gene match: 6. The CDR3 runs 15 residues. Germline V gene data show CDR1 as SGHRS and CDR2 as YFSETQ. CDR3 nucleotides: TGCGCCAGCAGCTTGTTGGGAGGGGAAGCAGATACGCAGTATTTT. This encodes CASSLLGGEADTQYF. Variable domain in full (rest from reference TRBV5-1 and TRBJ2-3): KAGVTQTPRYLIKTRGQQVTLSCSPISGHRSVSWYQQTPGQGLQFLFEYFSETQRNKGNFPGRFSGRQFSNSRSEMNVSTLELGDSALYLCASSLLGGEADTQYFGPGTRLTVL.

This chain uses TRBV5-6 with TRBJ2-2; D unresolved. The CDR3 is made up of 15 amino acids. CDR1 is SGHDT, CDR2 YYEEEE, per germline. Trimming took off 0 bases at V and 5 bases at J, with 11 bases between the two ends. CDR3 in amino acids: CASSLGLHGTGELFF. The CDR3, as DNA: TGTGCCAGCAGCTTGGGGCTTCACGGGACCGGGGAGCTGTTTTTT.

The chain recombines TRBV18 with TRBJ1-5; possible D gene TRBD1, 6 bases. With 6 bases removed from V and 0 bases from J, the gap between germline ends came to 12 bases. Per germline, CDR1 KGHSH and CDR2 LQKENI. The CDR3 contains 15 residues. The CDR3 sequence: CASSMDSNSNQPQHF. CDR3 DNA sequence: TGTGCCAGCTCTATGGACAGTAATAGCAATCAGCCCCAGCATTTT.

V and J are TRBV7-3 and TRBJ1-5; tentative D call: TRBD1 (5 bases). The CDR3 covers 19 residues. V was pared by 5 bases and J by 6 bases, with 29 bases between. From germline, CDR1 is SGHTA and CDR2 FQGTGA. The CDR3 region has the DNA TGTGCCAGCAGCCTTACACGTAAGCGGGACCGCCCCGAGGGTCAGCCCCAGCATTTT. It codes for CASSLTRKRDRPEGQPQHF. Full variable domain (missing parts from reference TRBV7-3 and TRBJ1-5): GAGVSQTPSNKVTEKGKYVELRCDPISGHTALYWYRQSLGQGPEFLIYFQGTGAADDSGLPNDRFFAVRPEGSVSTLKIQRTERGDSAVYLCASSLTRKRDRPEGQPQHFGDGTRLSIL.

The chain links TRBV27 to TRBJ1-6, with D hard to call. Trimming cost V 8 bases and J 8 bases, with 13 bases left between them. Germline CDR1 reads MNHEY; CDR2 reads SMNVEV (reference sequence). CDR3 size: 13 residues. CDR3 amino acids: CASSLGSYSPLHF. CDR3 sequence (DNA): TGTGCCAGCTCACTAGGGTCCTATTCACCCCTCCACTTT.

A word on this clone: One end of the junction is discordant with germline, which a read error may explain. CDR3 nucleotides: TGTGCCAGCAGCGTAACTAGCGGGGGACTCAATGAGCAGTTCTTC. Translating it yields CASSVTSGGLNEQFF. V usage is TRBV7-3 and J usage is TRBJ2-1, with TRBD2 identical over 11 bases. This CDR3 region has 15 residues. Germline V CDR1 and CDR2: SGHTA, FQGTGA.

The chain links TRBV28 to TRBJ2-1; 9 positions agree with TRBD2. The junction had 3 bases not matched to a gene; V was cut back by 2 bases and J by 4 bases. Germline CDR1 reads MDHEN; CDR2 reads SYDVKM. CDR3 length: 15 amino acids. The CDR3 reads CASSLGTSGYNEQFF. The CDR3 nucleotides read TGTGCCAGCAGTTTAGGAACTAGCGGGTACAATGAGCAGTTCTTC.

The CDR3 bases are TGTGCCAGCAGCCGCCGGGACAGGGAAGCTTTCTTT. This encodes CASSRRDREAFF. V usage is TRBV7-9 and J usage is TRBJ1-1, with TRBD1 identical over 8 bases. The CDR3 length is 12 residues. The germline V gene encodes CDR1 SEHNR and CDR2 FQNEAQ (reference sequence). With V trimmed by 5 bases and J by 8 bases, 4 bases remained unmatched.

The sample holds a few counts of this clone. V is TRBV5-1 and J is TRBJ2-7; 16 bases line up with TRBD2. J lost 3 bases, V lost 1 base, and 7 bases had no gene match. This CDR3 is built from 18 residues. The V gene's germline CDR1 is SGHRS and CDR2 YFSETQ. This chain's CDR3 is CASSLIGTSGRAIYEQYF. The CDR3 DNA follows: TGCGCCAGCAGCTTGATCGGGACTAGCGGGAGGGCCATCTACGAGCAGTACTTC.

The DNA of the CDR3 is TGTGCCAGCAGCTCGGGACTAGCGGGAGGGCAAGGCAAAAACATTCAGTACTTC. This gives the protein CASSSGLAGGQGKNIQYF. The chain joins TRBV5-4 to TRBJ2-4; 16 bases align to TRBD2. Trimming removed 3 bases from V and 3 bases from J; junction bases left unmatched: 6. The length of the CDR3 is 18 residues. CDR1 is SGHNT, CDR2 YYREEE, per germline (reference sequence).

The genes are TRBV7-8 and TRBJ2-7; 8 nucleotides match TRBD1. The length of the CDR3 is 15 residues. The germline V gene encodes CDR1 SGHVS and CDR2 FQNEAQ. The J segment lost 1 base and the V segment lost 3 bases, leaving 5 bases of the junction unmatched. The DNA for the CDR3 is TGTGCCAGCAGCTTGAGGACAGGGACTTCCTACGAGCAGTACTTC. Residues: CASSLRTGTSYEQYF.

The chain couples TRBV5-4 to TRBJ1-2; 7 bases fit TRBD1. The CDR3 length is 14 residues. Per the germline V gene, CDR1 is SGHNT and CDR2 is YYREEE (reference sequence). With V trimmed by 0 bases and J by 8 bases, 7 bases remained unmatched. CDR3 residues: CASSLAGGGEGYTF. In DNA, the CDR3 is TGTGCCAGCAGCTTGGCCGGAGGGGGCGAAGGCTACACCTTC. Together with reference TRBV5-4 and TRBJ1-2, the CDR3 gives the full variable domain: ETGVTQSPTHLIKTRGQQVTLRCSSQSGHNTVSWYQQALGQGPQFIFQYYREEENGRGNFPPRFSGLQFPNYSSELNVNALELDDSALYLCASSLAGGGEGYTFGSGTRLTVV.

The J gene is TRBJ1-2, the V gene TRBV9, with D possibly being TRBD1 (6 bases). V dropped 0 bases and J dropped 4 bases, with 13 bases sitting between them. The CDR3 extends over 15 amino acids. The germline V gene encodes CDR1 SGDLS and CDR2 YYNGEE. The CDR3 DNA reads as TGTGCCAGCAGCGTAGCCCCGGGACAAGGCTATGGCTACACCTTC. Amino acids: CASSVAPGQGYGYTF. The full variable domain, completed using reference TRBV9 and TRBJ1-2, is DSGVTQTPKHLITATGQRVTLRCSPRSGDLSVYWYQQSLDQGLQFLIQYYNGEERAKGNILERFSAQQFPDLHSELNLSSLELGDSALYFCASSVAPGQGYGYTFGSGTRLTVV.

This clone was recorded a few times. The chain is built from TRBV30 and TRBJ2-3; D is possibly TRBD2 (6 bases). CDR1 is GTSNPN and CDR2 is SVGIG in the germline V gene (reference sequence). The CDR3 runs to 15 residues. Trimming removed 2 bases at V and 1 base at J, with 13 bases between. The CDR3 protein is CAWSPLRGGTDTQYF. DNA for the CDR3: TGTGCCTGGAGTCCCTTGCGGGGAGGCACAGATACGCAGTATTTT. Full variable domain (remainder filled in from reference TRBV30 and TRBJ2-3): SQTIHQWPATLVQPVGSPLSLECTVEGTSNPNLYWYRQAAGRGLQLLFYSVGIGQISSEVPQNLSASRPQDRQFILSSKKLLLSDSGFYLCAWSPLRGGTDTQYFGPGTRLTVL.

The chain couples TRBV6-1 to TRBJ1-4; perhaps TRBD1 as D (6 bases). The V gene's germline CDR1 is MNHNS and CDR2 SASEGT. Trimming cost V 4 bases and J 3 bases, with 12 bases left between them. The CDR3 consists of 15 residues. CDR3 bases: TGTGCCAGCAGTGGCCAGACAGGTTCTAATGAAAAACTGTTTTTT. Protein sequence: CASSGQTGSNEKLFF.

The chain has TRBV29-1 and TRBJ2-1, with TRBD2 matching 12 bases. V lost 1 base to trimming and J lost 10 bases; unmatched junction nucleotides: 8. This CDR3 region has 15 residues. CDR1 is SQVTM, CDR2 ANQGSEA, per germline. The CDR3 nucleotides read TGCAGCGTTGAAGTAGGGCTAGCGGGAGGGGGCGAGCAGTTCTTC. Its translation: CSVEVGLAGGGEQFF.